The next 18 T cell receptor beta chains were all read from a single sample in a study of blood T cell repertoires in COVID-19. The method was immunoSEQ multiplex PCR; TCRdb's version includes in-frame clones alone and lacks a portion of them. The table lists about 270,000 clones, about nine tenths of them singletons. Sequencing was performed on PBMCs or T cells enriched from blood (not recorded which). The receptors shown here come from a woman between 18 and 29 years old who had recovered from COVID-19.

The J gene is TRBJ2-1, the V gene TRBV11-3, with D possibly being TRBD2 (6 bases). The V gene's germline CDR1 is SGHNT and CDR2 YENEEA. V was pared by 1 base and J by 0 bases, with 19 bases between. The CDR3 is made up of 19 amino acids. CDR3 loop: CASSLGAGAGTSSYNEQFF. The CDR3 DNA is TGTGCCAGCAGCTTAGGGGCTGGAGCGGGCACTAGCTCCTACAATGAGCAGTTCTTC.

The rearrangement uses TRBV5-4 and TRBJ1-2, with 7 positions matching TRBD1. This CDR3 comprises 15 residues. From germline, CDR1 is SGHNT and CDR2 YYREEE (reference sequence). The ends lost 4 bases at V and 1 base at J; junction bases unmatched: 7. The CDR3, as DNA: TGTGCCAGCAGCCTTAGACAGGGAGGTAACTATGGCTACACCTTC. The encoded protein is CASSLRQGGNYGYTF.

The chain joins TRBV7-8 to TRBJ2-5; 12 bases agree with TRBD2. Germline trimming cut 5 bases from V and 5 bases from J; bases unmatched to any gene: 9. Germline-derived CDR1 and CDR2 are SGHVS and FQNEAQ. This CDR3 comprises 16 residues. The CDR3 spells CASSLLRTSGVETQYF. The CDR3 DNA sequence: TGTGCCAGCAGCCTACTTAGGACTAGCGGGGTGGAGACCCAGTACTTC.

This chain uses TRBV27 with TRBJ1-6, with D possibly TRBD1 on 5 matching bases. Trimming cost V 7 bases and J 10 bases, with 20 bases left between them. CDR3 length equals 15 residues. CDR1 and CDR2 (germline): MNHEY, SMNVEV (reference sequence). CDR3 nucleotide sequence: TGTGCCAGCACCCCCCGACAGATGGGGATATCACCCCTCCACTTT. Its protein is CASTPRQMGISPLHF.

CDR3 nucleotides: TGTGCCAGCAGCGTAGGGACAGGGGGCTCCTATGGCTACACCTTC. It encodes CASSVGTGGSYGYTF. The chain employs TRBV9 and TRBJ1-2; 11 bases align to TRBD1. V lost 0 bases and J lost 4; bases outside the gene matches: 2. CDR1 is SGDLS and CDR2 is YYNGEE in the germline V gene. There are 15 residues in the CDR3.

CDR3 DNA sequence: TGTGCCAGCAGCTTCGGCGGGAGTGAGAACTACAATGAGCAGTTCTTC. Amino acids: CASSFGGSENYNEQFF. This chain joins TRBV5-4 and TRBJ2-1; 7 positions match TRBD2. Unmatched junction bases numbered 8, after V lost 2 bases and J lost 3 bases. This CDR3 comprises 16 residues. CDR1 SGHNT and CDR2 YYREEE come from the germline V gene (reference sequence). The full variable domain, completed using reference TRBV5-4 and TRBJ2-1, is ETGVTQSPTHLIKTRGQQVTLRCSSQSGHNTVSWYQQALGQGPQFIFQYYREEENGRGNFPPRFSGLQFPNYSSELNVNALELDDSALYLCASSFGGSENYNEQFFGPGTRLTVL.

J is TRBJ1-3 and V is TRBV5-4; 7 bases map to TRBD1. V dropped 4 bases and J dropped 2; count of bases not matched to a gene: 3. Germline V CDR1 and CDR2: SGHNT, YYREEE (reference sequence). The length of the CDR3 is 14 residues. CDR3 in amino acids: CASSLDRTGNTIYF. CDR3 nucleotides: TGTGCCAGCAGCCTGGACAGGACTGGAAACACCATATATTTT.

This rearrangement joins TRBV27 to TRBJ2-1; no clear D gene. The V end was cut by 3 bases, the J end by 1 base, with 16 bases between. The germline V gene encodes CDR1 MNHEY and CDR2 SMNVEV (reference sequence). The CDR3 covers 17 residues. The DNA of the CDR3 is TGTGCCAGCAGTTTTAGGTCTAGTCGGCCGTCCTACAATGAGCAGTTCTTC. Translating gives CASSFRSSRPSYNEQFF.

The chain carries TRBV4-3 and TRBJ2-1, with TRBD2 matching 9 bases. Germline loops: CDR1 LGHNA, CDR2 YSLEER. The CDR3 contains 16 residues. Losses at the gene ends were 1 base for V and 5 bases for J; bases not matched to a gene: 6. This CDR3 reads CASSQVLAGRNNEQFF. Written as DNA, the CDR3 is TGCGCCAGCAGCCAAGTCCTAGCGGGGAGAAACAATGAGCAGTTCTTC.

V is TRBV27 and J is TRBJ1-1; tentative D call: TRBD1 (6 bases). Between the trimmed V and J ends, which lost 6 bases and 4 bases, there was a span of 21 bases. The germline V gene encodes CDR1 MNHEY and CDR2 SMNVEV (reference sequence). This CDR3 is built from 16 residues. CDR3 in DNA: TGTGCCAGCAGACCCACCCTGGTCCGAGGGGGCACTGAAGCTTTCTTT. It is translated as CASRPTLVRGGTEAFF.

The chain is built from TRBV28 and TRBJ1-2; weak D call: TRBD1 (6 bases). Germline V lookup: CDR1 MDHEN, CDR2 SYDVKM. V lost 3 bases and J lost 3, with 11 bases in between. This CDR3 contains 14 residues. The CDR3 here is CASSFSPGDYGYTF. The DNA of the CDR3 is TGTGCCAGCAGTTTCTCCCCAGGGGACTATGGCTACACCTTC.

The rearrangement uses TRBV2 and TRBJ1-1, with 9 bases fitting TRBD1. The CDR3 contains 14 residues. In germline, CDR1 is SNHLY, CDR2 FYNNEI. V trimming: 6 bases; J trimming: 5 bases; junction bases outside the gene matches: 7. The CDR3 nucleotides read TGTGCCAGCAGACTAAACAGGGGGCTTACTGAAGCTTTCTTT. This gives the protein CASRLNRGLTEAFF.

V and J are TRBV30 and TRBJ2-7; unclear D gene. Trimming left V 6 bases short and J 3 bases short, with 9 bases between. This CDR3 has 11 residues. Germline loops: CDR1 GTSNPN, CDR2 SVGIG (reference sequence). CDR3 DNA sequence: TGTGCCTGCTTATTTCTCTACGAGCAGTACTTC. Protein product: CACLFLYEQYF.

This clone has a single count. The chain is built from TRBV28 and TRBJ2-3, with 8 bases matching TRBD2. The CDR3 sequence is 17 residues long. The germline CDR1 and CDR2 sequences are MDHEN and SYDVKM. V shed 4 bases and J 3 bases; nucleotides not matched to a gene: 12. The DNA for the CDR3 is TGTGCCAGCAGTTCTCGGGGGGGCCGCTACCTTACAGATACGCAGTATTTT. Protein: CASSSRGGRYLTDTQYF.

This chain links TRBV4-3 with TRBJ1-1; D is perhaps TRBD1 (5 bases). CDR3 length equals 15 residues. Germline values: CDR1 LGHNA, CDR2 YSLEER. Trimming pared 1 base from V and 7 bases from J, leaving 16 bases between. CDR3 protein: CASSQVSTEPHEAFF. The DNA of the CDR3 is TGCGCCAGCAGCCAAGTTTCGACAGAACCGCATGAAGCTTTCTTT.

The genes are TRBV7-6 and TRBJ1-3; D possibly corresponds to TRBD1 (5 bases). The ends were cut back, 2 bases at V and 2 bases at J, with 7 bases in the middle. CDR3 length: 14 amino acids. Looked up from germline, CDR1 is SGHVS and CDR2 is FNYEAQ. The CDR3 sequence is CASSLKGAGNTIYF. CDR3 bases: TGTGCCAGCAGCTTAAAAGGGGCTGGAAACACCATATATTTT.

CDR3 residues: CASSPGRTDNYGYTF. CDR3 sequence (DNA): TGTGCCAGCAGCCCAGGGCGGACAGATAACTATGGCTACACCTTC. V gene TRBV2 combines with J gene TRBJ1-2; weak D call: TRBD1 (6 bases). The CDR3 is 15 amino acids. Per germline, CDR1 SNHLY and CDR2 FYNNEI. The ends were cut back, 6 bases at V and 1 base at J, with 15 bases in the middle.

The chain couples TRBV20-1 to TRBJ2-3, with D perhaps TRBD1 (5 bases). Germline V lookup: CDR1 DFQATT, CDR2 SNEGSKA (reference sequence). This CDR3 is 13 amino acids long. Trimming stripped 3 bases from V and 4 bases from J, with 11 bases between. The chain's CDR3 is CSASDQGADTQYF. The CDR3 DNA reads as TGCAGTGCTAGTGACCAGGGCGCAGATACGCAGTATTTT.